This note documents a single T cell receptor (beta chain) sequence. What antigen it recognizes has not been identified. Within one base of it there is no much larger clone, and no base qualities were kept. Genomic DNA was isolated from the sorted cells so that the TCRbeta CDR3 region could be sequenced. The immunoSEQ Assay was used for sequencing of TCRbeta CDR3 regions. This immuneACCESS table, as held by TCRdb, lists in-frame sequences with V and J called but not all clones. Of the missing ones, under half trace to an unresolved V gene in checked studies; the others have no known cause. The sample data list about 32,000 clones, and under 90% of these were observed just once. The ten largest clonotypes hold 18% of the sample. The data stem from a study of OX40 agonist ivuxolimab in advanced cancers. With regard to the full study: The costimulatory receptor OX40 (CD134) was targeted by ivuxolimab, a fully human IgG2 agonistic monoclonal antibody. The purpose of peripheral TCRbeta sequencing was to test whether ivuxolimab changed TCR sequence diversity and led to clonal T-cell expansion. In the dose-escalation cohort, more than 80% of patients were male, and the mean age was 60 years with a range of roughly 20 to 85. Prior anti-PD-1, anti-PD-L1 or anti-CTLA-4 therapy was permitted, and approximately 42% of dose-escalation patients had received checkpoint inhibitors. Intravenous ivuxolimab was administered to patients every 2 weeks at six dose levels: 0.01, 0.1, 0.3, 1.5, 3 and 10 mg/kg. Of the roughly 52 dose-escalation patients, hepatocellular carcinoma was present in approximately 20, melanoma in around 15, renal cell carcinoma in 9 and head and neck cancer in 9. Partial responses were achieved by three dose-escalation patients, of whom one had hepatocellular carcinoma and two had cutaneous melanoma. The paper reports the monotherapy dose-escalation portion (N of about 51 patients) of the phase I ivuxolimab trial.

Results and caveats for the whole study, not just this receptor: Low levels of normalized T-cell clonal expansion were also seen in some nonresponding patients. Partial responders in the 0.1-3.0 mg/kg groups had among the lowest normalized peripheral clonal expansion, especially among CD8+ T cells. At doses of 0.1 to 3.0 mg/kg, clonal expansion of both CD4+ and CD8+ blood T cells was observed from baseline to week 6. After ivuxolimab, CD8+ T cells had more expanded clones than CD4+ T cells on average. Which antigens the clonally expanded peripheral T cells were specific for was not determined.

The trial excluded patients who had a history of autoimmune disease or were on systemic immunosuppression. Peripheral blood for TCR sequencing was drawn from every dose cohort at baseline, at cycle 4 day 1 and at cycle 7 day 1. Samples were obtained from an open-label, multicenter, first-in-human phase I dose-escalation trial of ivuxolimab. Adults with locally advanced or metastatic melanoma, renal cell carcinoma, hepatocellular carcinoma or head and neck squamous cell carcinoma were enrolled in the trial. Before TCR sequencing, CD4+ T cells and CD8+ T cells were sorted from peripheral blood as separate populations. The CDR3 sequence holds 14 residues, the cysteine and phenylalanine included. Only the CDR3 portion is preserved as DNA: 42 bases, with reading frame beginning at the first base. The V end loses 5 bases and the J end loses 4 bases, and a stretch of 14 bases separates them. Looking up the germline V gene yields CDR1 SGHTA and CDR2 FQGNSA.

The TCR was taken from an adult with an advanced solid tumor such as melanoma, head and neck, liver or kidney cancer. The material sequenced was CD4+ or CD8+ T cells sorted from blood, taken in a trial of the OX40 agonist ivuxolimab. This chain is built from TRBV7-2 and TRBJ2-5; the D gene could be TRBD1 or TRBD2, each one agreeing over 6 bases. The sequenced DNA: TGTGCCAGCAGCCCCTGGGGGGCGGTAGAGACCCAGTACTTC. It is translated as CASSPWGAVETQYF.